A selection of T cell receptor beta chains follows, all from one sample in a study of graft-versus-host responses after intestinal transplantation. Produced via immunoSEQ multiplex PCR; TCRdb's table is partial and in-frame only. The profile shows over 85,000 clones, about 94% of them singletons. For these TCRs, the target antigens are not known. This material consisted of unstimulated CD8+ T cells sorted from spleen or lymph node cells, taken before intestinal transplant. The receptors shown here come from a human donor who received an intestinal transplant. Each CDR3 is given with its conserved first and last residue. D genes are given only for firm matches. Size is stated for part of the rows, as once, few or many counts, or as a class when the clone is expanded.

TRBJ1-1 TRBV28 - - TGTGCCAGCAGTCCAACAGGGCTCACTGAAGCTTTCTTT CASSPTGLTEAFF
TRBJ2-7 TRBV9 TRBD1 - TGTGCCAGCAGCGAGGGCGGGACAGGGGACGAGCAGTACTTC CASSEGGTGDEQYF
TRBJ2-3 TRBV10-3 TRBD1 - TGTGCCATCAGTGGGACGGACCGGGACAGGGTCACCACAGATACGCAGTATTTT CAISGTDRDRVTTDTQYF
TRBJ2-1 TRBV5-4 TRBD2 - TGTGCCAGCAGTCCTACTAGCGCCAATGAGCAGTTCTTC CASSPTSANEQFF
TRBJ1-1 TRBV5-1 - - TGCGCCAGCAGCTTGAAGAACACTGAAGCTTTCTTT CASSLKNTEAFF
TRBJ1-2 TRBV6-1 - few TGTGCCAGCAGTGAAGCGGGTCCGGGGAGCGGTGGCTACACCTTC CASSEAGPGSGGYTF
TRBJ2-1 TRBV9 - - TGTGCCAGCAGCGCTCTACTCGGGAATGAGCAGTTCTTC CASSALLGNEQFF
TRBJ1-2 TRBV5-1 TRBD1 - TGCGCCAGCAGCTTACTGACAGGGGGAGATAACTATGGCTACACCTTC CASSLLTGGDNYGYTF
TRBJ1-5 TRBV7-8 TRBD1 - TGTGCCAGCAGCCCTCGACAGGGACGCAATCAGCCCCAGCATTTT CASSPRQGRNQPQHF
TRBJ2-3 TRBV7-8 TRBD2 - TGTGCCAGCAGTATCGTAGCGGGAGCGGCAGATACGCAGTATTTT CASSIVAGAADTQYF
TRBJ2-2 TRBV11-2 TRBD2 - TGTGCCAGCAGCTTAGATGCGGCTAGCGGGAGTAAATTCCTCACCGGGGAGCTGTTTTTT CASSLDAASGSKFLTGELFF
TRBJ2-1 TRBV5-6 - - TGTGCCAGCAGCTTGGGGGTTAGGCCAGGGCTGGGTGAGCAGTTCTTC CASSLGVRPGLGEQFF
TRBJ2-7 TRBV5-4 TRBD1 - TGTGCCAGCAGCTTGAGGACAGGGCATGGCGAGCAGTACTTC CASSLRTGHGEQYF
TRBJ2-1 TRBV27 TRBD2 once TGTGCCAGCAGTCTCAAGGGACTAGCGGGAGCCTACAATGAGCAGTTCTTC CASSLKGLAGAYNEQFF
TRBJ2-7 TRBV6-5 - - TGTGCCAGCAGTTGGGCGGGGAGCTACGAGCAGTACTTC CASSWAGSYEQYF
TRBJ1-5 TRBV2 TRBD1 - TGTGCCAGCATGGGACAGGGCCAGCCCCAGCATTTT CASMGQGQPQHF
TRBJ2-5 TRBV9 TRBD2 once TGTGCCAGCAGCGCGCCACGGGCGGGAGGGCCACAAGAGACCCAGTACTTC CASSAPRAGGPQETQYF
TRBJ1-2 TRBV4-2 - - TGTGCCAGCAGCCTCGGTGGGGGCTACACCTTC CASSLGGGYTF
TRBJ2-4 TRBV5-1 - - TGCGCCAGCAGCCCCAGACTCCGACAGAGGGCCAAAAACATTCAGTACTTC CASSPRLRQRAKNIQYF
TRBJ2-3 TRBV7-9 - - TGTGCCAGCAGCTTAGGGGGAAGGGCAGATACGCAGTATTTT CASSLGGRADTQYF
TRBJ2-5 TRBV27 - - TGTGCCAGCAGTTTATCGATTAAGACTACTAGCCGGAGGGGAGAGACCCAGTACTTC CASSLSIKTTSRRGETQYF
TRBJ2-7 TRBV7-6 TRBD2 - TGTGCCAGCAGCGGGGGGGTTGGGTATTACGAGCAGTACTTC CASSGGVGYYEQYF
TRBJ2-7 TRBV5-5 - - TGTGCCAGCAGCTTTATCGGGACGGCCCACTGGTACTTC CASSFIGTAHWYF
TRBJ1-5 TRBV19 - - TGTGCCAGTAGTATAGACTTTTATAGCAATCAGCCCCAGCATTTT CASSIDFYSNQPQHF
TRBJ2-7 TRBV14 TRBD2 - TGTGCCAGCAGCCAATATAGCGGGCTTTACTCCTACGAGCAGTACTTC CASSQYSGLYSYEQYF
TRBJ1-4 TRBV4-1 - once TGCGCCAGCAGCAGCTACGGAGAGGGGGTTGAAAAACTGTTTTTT CASSSYGEGVEKLFF
TRBJ2-4 TRBV5-6 - - TGTGCCAGCAGTTCTGCGGGGAATGAGGACATTCAGTACTTC CASSSAGNEDIQYF
TRBJ2-7 TRBV27 - - TGTGCCAGCAGTTACAACTCGGGGGCGTACGAGCAGTACTTC CASSYNSGAYEQYF
TRBJ1-2 TRBV7-8 TRBD1 once TGTGCCAGCAGCCCCAAGGGACAGGAGACCTATGGCTACACCTTC CASSPKGQETYGYTF
TRBJ2-7 TRBV4-1 - - TGCGCCAGCAGCCCCCGCAGCCCGACAGCTCCTATAACCTACGAGCAGTACTTC CASSPRSPTAPITYEQYF
TRBJ1-5 TRBV14 - - TGTGCCAGCAGCACGGGGGATGAACAGCCCCAGCATTTT CASSTGDEQPQHF
TRBJ1-1 TRBV5-1 TRBD1 - TGCGCCAGCAGCTCCCCGATGACAGGGTTGAACACTGAAGCTTTCTTT CASSSPMTGLNTEAFF
TRBJ1-2 TRBV13 TRBD1 - TGTGCCAGCAGCGGACAGGGGGAATATGGCTACACCTTC CASSGQGEYGYTF
TRBJ1-6 TRBV7-9 TRBD1 - TGTGCCAGCAGCCGGGACAGCTCCTATAATTCACCCCTCCACTTT CASSRDSSYNSPLHF
TRBJ2-7 TRBV6-1 TRBD2 - TGTGCCAGCAGTGAAATCACTAGCGCCTCCTACGAGCAGTACTTC CASSEITSASYEQYF
TRBJ2-5 TRBV19 - - TGTGCCAGTAGTATTTGGATTCGGGATCAAGAGACCCAGTACTTC CASSIWIRDQETQYF
TRBJ1-1 TRBV19 TRBD1 - TGTGCCAGTGGACAGGGCTCCACTGAAGCTTTCTTT CASGQGSTEAFF
TRBJ2-7 TRBV27 - - TGTGCCAGCAGAAGGGCAGACTACGAGCAGTACTTC CASRRADYEQYF
TRBJ1-1 TRBV13 - once TGTGCCAGCAGCTTGGTGAACACTGAAGCTTTCTTT CASSLVNTEAFF
TRBJ2-2 TRBV6-5 - once TGTGCCAGCAACAAAAACAGGGAGTACACCGGGGAGCTGTTTTTT CASNKNREYTGELFF
TRBJ2-5 TRBV29-1 - once TGCAGCGTTGAAGCTACCAGGGGGGACCAGTACTTC CSVEATRGDQYF
TRBJ1-4 TRBV27 - - TGTGCCAGCAGTCCGAGGGACAATGAAAAACTGTTTTTT CASSPRDNEKLFF
TRBJ2-1 TRBV15 TRBD2 - TGTGCCAGCGAGGGAGGACTAGCGGGAAGCTCCTACAATGAGCAGTTCTTC CASEGGLAGSSYNEQFF